This paragraph covers one T cell receptor beta chain sequence. CDR1 and CDR2 (germline): MNHNY, SVGAGI (reference sequence). V was clipped by 5 bases and J by 5 bases; unmatched bases: 9. The CDR3 length is 15 residues. These data originate in a study of shared clonotypes between healthy human individuals. This table comes from immunoSEQ multiplex PCR, and its TCRdb copy is limited to in-frame clones, with some not included. Among 550,000 to 850,000 clones listed, around 70% were seen once. The specimen sequenced was memory CD4+ T cells sorted from blood. As for subset: CD45RA-negative fraction. The clonotype comes from a woman aged 30 to 39 in good health. The V call is TRBV6-6, the J call TRBJ2-7; TRBD1 matches at 10 bases. CDR3 bases: TGTGCCAGCAGTCGGGGGGGGACAGGGGCGGACGAGCAGTACTTC. It specifies CASSRGGTGADEQYF.